These T cell receptor beta chains were read from a single sample in a study of T cell responses to AZD1222 COVID-19 vaccine. Here immunoSEQ multiplex PCR was the method, and the copy in TCRdb shows in-frame clones only, minus some. This table has 150,000 to 180,000 clones, over 75% appearing once. Sequenced here: peripheral blood, sampled on day 0 of AZD1222 vaccination. The receptors derive from an adult in good health. The CDR3 runs from the conserved cysteine through the conserved F or W. D genes are given only for firm matches. Expanded clones are given a class, and other clones once, few, many or no size at all.

CDR3 DNA	CDR3 protein	D gene	J gene	clone size	V gene
TGTGCCAGCAGCCCAACGGCGGGAATTAAAGCCAAGGTGCAGTTCTTC	CASSPTAGIKAKVQFF	-	TRBJ2-1	-	TRBV7-2
TGTGCCAGCTCACCCGATGGCAGGGAAGCTTTCTTT	CASSPDGREAFF	-	TRBJ1-1	-	TRBV18
TGCGCCAGCAGCCAAGGAGCGGGAGTTGCCTACAATGAGCAGTTCTTC	CASSQGAGVAYNEQFF	TRBD2	TRBJ2-1	-	TRBV4-1
TGTGCCAGTTGGCCCGGTCCCGGAGGGTCTGAAGCTTTCTTT	CASWPGPGGSEAFF	-	TRBJ1-1	-	TRBV19
TGTGCCAGCAGTTTACAGGGACTAGCGGACCAGGCGATTTACAATGAGCAGTTCTTC	CASSLQGLADQAIYNEQFF	TRBD2	TRBJ2-1	-	TRBV27
TGTGCCAGCAGCTCCGGACAGAGGCTTAGGGACATTCAGTACTTC	CASSSGQRLRDIQYF	-	TRBJ2-4	-	TRBV11-2
TGCAGCGTTGAAGACCCGAACTACAATGAGCAGTTCTTC	CSVEDPNYNEQFF	-	TRBJ2-1	-	TRBV29-1
TGTGCCAGCTCAGCCTGGTACACTGAAGCTTTCTTT	CASSAWYTEAFF	-	TRBJ1-1	-	TRBV18
TGTGCCACCCGACAGCCTTCGAACACCGGGGAGCTGTTTTTT	CATRQPSNTGELFF	-	TRBJ2-2	-	TRBV15
TGTGCCAGCAGTTCTCGGGACAGACCCCAAATGGAGCAGTACTTC	CASSSRDRPQMEQYF	TRBD1	TRBJ2-7	few	TRBV28
TGTGCCAGCAGTGAACAGGGGCGTCGGAATTACAATGAGCAGTTCTTC	CASSEQGRRNYNEQFF	TRBD1	TRBJ2-1	-	TRBV28
TGCGCCAGCAGCCAAGATCGGGCGGTGGATAATTCACCCCTCCACTTT	CASSQDRAVDNSPLHF	-	TRBJ1-6	-	TRBV4-1
TGTGCCAGTAGTACCAACCTCGCAGGGGCTGGATCCTACGAGCAGTACTTC	CASSTNLAGAGSYEQYF	-	TRBJ2-7	-	TRBV19
TGTGCCAGCAGCGCAGTTAGAGACAGTAATGAAAAACTGTTTTTT	CASSAVRDSNEKLFF	-	TRBJ1-4	-	TRBV7-9
TGTGCCACCAGTGCGGGGGACAGGGCCAACCAAGAGACCCAGTACTTC	CATSAGDRANQETQYF	TRBD1	TRBJ2-5	-	TRBV24-1
TGTGCCAGCAGCTCGTATGGTGGCCTTGGGGACAGGAGTAATGAAAAACTGTTTTTT	CASSSYGGLGDRSNEKLFF	TRBD1	TRBJ1-4	-	TRBV7-9
TGTGCCAGCAGCCCCCGGGGGGGGGCGGGAGAAAAGAATGAGCAGTTCTTC	CASSPRGGAGEKNEQFF	TRBD2	TRBJ2-1	-	TRBV7-9
TGTGCCAGCAGCACTCAGGGGACAGGGGGAACTGAAGCTTTCTTT	CASSTQGTGGTEAFF	TRBD1	TRBJ1-1	once	TRBV9
TGCGCCAGCAGCTACGGGACAGCCGGGGAGCTGTTTTTT	CASSYGTAGELFF	TRBD1	TRBJ2-2	-	TRBV5-1
TGTGCCAGCAGCCAAGGCGGGAGGGGGGGCATATATGGCTACACCTTC	CASSQGGRGGIYGYTF	-	TRBJ1-2	-	TRBV3-1/TRBV3-2
TGTGCCAGCAGCCCTAGGGACAGAAGCTATGGCTACACCTTC	CASSPRDRSYGYTF	TRBD1	TRBJ1-2	-	TRBV9
TGTGCCAGCAGCCCCCGAGTTGGGGGCTACACCTTC	CASSPRVGGYTF	-	TRBJ1-2	few	TRBV9
TGTGCCAGCAGTTGGGGGTTGGTGAACACTGAAGCTTTCTTT	CASSWGLVNTEAFF	-	TRBJ1-1	-	TRBV28
TGTGCCAGCAGTCCGGGGGGTGTCTCCTATATTGGCTATGGCTACACCTTC	CASSPGGVSYIGYGYTF	-	TRBJ1-2	-	TRBV28
TGTGCCAGCAGCGTAGGAGGTGGAAACACCATATATTTT	CASSVGGGNTIYF	-	TRBJ1-3	-	TRBV9
TGTGCCAGCAGCCAAGATTCGGGCCCCATTTCCTACGAGCAGTACTTC	CASSQDSGPISYEQYF	-	TRBJ2-7	-	TRBV3-1/TRBV3-2
TGTGCCAGTAGTCTCCAGTGGGGGCTCTACGAGCAGTACTTC	CASSLQWGLYEQYF	-	TRBJ2-7	few	TRBV19
TGTGCCAGCAGCCAAGGTCGACAGGGGAATGGCTACACCTTC	CASSQGRQGNGYTF	TRBD1	TRBJ1-2	-	TRBV3-1/TRBV3-2
TGTGCCAGCAGGTTCAGGGGTAGCGCGGATTCACCCCTCCACTTT	CASRFRGSADSPLHF	-	TRBJ1-6	-	TRBV2
TGTGCCAGCAGCTTTGCTAGCGGCTACAATGAGCAGTTCTTC	CASSFASGYNEQFF	TRBD2	TRBJ2-1	-	TRBV7-3
TGTGCCAGCAGCTCTCCGAAGGACTATGGCTACACCTTC	CASSSPKDYGYTF	-	TRBJ1-2	once	TRBV5-4
TGTGCCAGCAGGGGGGACAGGGGTAACTATGGCTACACCTTC	CASRGDRGNYGYTF	TRBD1	TRBJ1-2	-	TRBV2
TGCGCCAGCAGTTTCACTAGCAATGAGCAGTTCTTC	CASSFTSNEQFF	-	TRBJ2-1	-	TRBV5-1
TGTGCCAGCGGCCTAACCCCGGGACTAAACACTGAAGCTTTCTTT	CASGLTPGLNTEAFF	-	TRBJ1-1	-	TRBV6-5
TGTGCCACCAGTGATCCGCGGGAGGGCACAGATACGCAGTATTTT	CATSDPREGTDTQYF	TRBD2	TRBJ2-3	-	TRBV24-1
TGTGCCAGCAGCCAGACGTTGGCGCAGGAAAAACTGTTTTTT	CASSQTLAQEKLFF	-	TRBJ1-4	-	TRBV4-2
TGTGCCAGTAAGCCATCACAGGGGGCCCCCACAGATACGCAGTATTTT	CASKPSQGAPTDTQYF	-	TRBJ2-3	-	TRBV21-1
TGTGCCATCAGTGAGTACAATGAGCAGTTCTTC	CAISEYNEQFF	-	TRBJ2-1	once	TRBV10-3
TGTGCCAGCGGGAAGGGACAGGGGAACACTGAAGCTTTCTTT	CASGKGQGNTEAFF	TRBD1	TRBJ1-1	-	TRBV9
TGTGCCAGCAGCTTCTCTCCCGGGACTTGGGACTATGGCTACACCTTC	CASSFSPGTWDYGYTF	-	TRBJ1-2	-	TRBV7-2
TGTGCCAGTAGTAGGGACAGCAATCAGCCCCAGCATTTT	CASSRDSNQPQHF	-	TRBJ1-5	-	TRBV19
TGTGCCAGCAGCTTTAGACTAGCGGGAAGATACAATGAGCAGTTCTTC	CASSFRLAGRYNEQFF	-	TRBJ2-1	-	TRBV21-1
TGTGCCAGCACTGGGGTCGCAGGAGGCTACACCTTC	CASTGVAGGYTF	-	TRBJ1-2	once	TRBV25-1
TGTGCCAGCAGCTTATTGCCAGGGGGGAACACTGAAGCTTTCTTT	CASSLLPGGNTEAFF	TRBD1	TRBJ1-1	-	TRBV7-3
TGTGCCAGTTCCGCCTGGGTGGGGAGCACAGATACGCAGTATTTT	CASSAWVGSTDTQYF	-	TRBJ2-3	-	TRBV19
TGTGCCAGCAGTTCCGCCGGGACAGGGCCCAATGAAGCTTTCTTT	CASSSAGTGPNEAFF	TRBD1	TRBJ1-1	-	TRBV6-2/TRBV6-3
TGTGCCAGCAGCTTGGGCAGGGAGGTATATGAGCAGTACTTC	CASSLGREVYEQYF	-	TRBJ2-7	once	TRBV7-8
TGTGCCAGCAGTTTAAGTGGGGACTTCTACGAGCAGTACTTC	CASSLSGDFYEQYF	-	TRBJ2-7	-	TRBV28
TGTGCCAGCAGTTACGGACTAGCGGACACCGGGGAGCTGTTTTTT	CASSYGLADTGELFF	TRBD2	TRBJ2-2	-	TRBV6-5
TGCGCCAGCAGCCAAGAAAAAGCCTATGGCTACACCTTC	CASSQEKAYGYTF	-	TRBJ1-2	few	TRBV4-1
TGTGCCAGCAGCTCTCCGGGACCCCTCTACAATGAGCAGTTCTTC	CASSSPGPLYNEQFF	-	TRBJ2-1	-	TRBV13
TGTGCCAGCATTGCGCCACCGGCAGCACCAAACACTGAAGCTTTCTTT	CASIAPPAAPNTEAFF	-	TRBJ1-1	-	TRBV7-9